These 7 T cell receptor beta chains were sequenced from one sample in a study of T cell repertoires in cytomegalovirus infection. From the reads, TCRdb called clonotypes with MiXCR, one entry per CDR3 protein. Among roughly 990,000 distinct CDR3 sequences listed, more than 25% were seen once. The antigens these receptors bind are not known. Specimen: cultured CD8+ T cells from PBMCs, collected from culture after CMV antigen stimulation. Receptors were obtained from a human donor in good health (CMV status not recorded). Some clones in this sample may be carry-over from other donors' samples.

The chain links TRBV19 to TRBJ2-1; no firm D call. Germline V CDR1 and CDR2: LNHDA, SQIVND (reference sequence). V shed 5 bases and J shed 5 bases, with 10 bases lying between them. CDR3 size: 13 residues. The DNA of the CDR3 is TGTGCCAGTAGTTTCGGACGGAACAATGAGCAGTTCTTC. Translated: CASSFGRNNEQFF.

This clonotype was seen a few times. The chain combines TRBV4-1 with TRBJ2-1; D might be TRBD1 (5 bases). V was clipped by 0 bases and J by 2 bases, with 11 bases between them. Germline V CDR1 and CDR2: MGHRA, YSYEKL. The CDR3 spans 16 residues. CDR3 sequence reads: CASSQDLGVAYNEQFF. The CDR3 DNA is TGCGCCAGCAGCCAAGATTTAGGGGTGGCCTACAATGAGCAGTTCTTC.

J is TRBJ1-3 and V is TRBV12-3 or TRBV12-4; maybe TRBD1 (5 bases). V was cut by 5 bases and J by 2 bases, with 16 bases left in between. The CDR3 extends over 16 amino acids. CDR3 amino acids: CASSVRDGGPGNTIYF. CDR3 DNA: TGTGCCAGCAGTGTACGAGATGGGGGTCCTGGAAACACCATATATTTT.

The gene calls are TRBV6-6 and TRBJ2-7; D remains ambiguous. Trimming removed 0 bases at V and 7 bases at J, with 10 bases between. The CDR3 sequence is 13 residues long. CDR1 and CDR2 from the germline V gene are MNHNY and SVGAGI (reference sequence). The DNA for the CDR3 is TGTGCCAGCAGTTACTCGGTGGTGGGGGAGCAGTACTTC. Translating gives CASSYSVVGEQYF.

V usage is TRBV29-1 and J usage is TRBJ2-2, with D tentatively TRBD1 (6 bases). The CDR3 has 15 residues. Germline CDR1 is SQVTM and CDR2 is ANQGSEA. Trimming removed 5 bases at V and 0 bases at J, with 13 bases between. This CDR3 reads CSVRLTGPNTGELFF. The CDR3 DNA is TGCAGCGTTCGGTTGACAGGACCGAACACCGGGGAGCTGTTTTTT.

The chain joins TRBV5-3 to TRBJ2-2; 14 bases agree with TRBD2. TRBV5-3 is an ORF, with its function uncertain. The V and J ends lost 9 bases and 0 bases, in that order; junction bases with no gene match: 7. This CDR3 has 17 amino acids. CDR3 in amino acids: CAITPGLAGANTGELFF. DNA for the CDR3: TGTGCCATAACCCCGGGACTAGCGGGGGCGAACACCGGGGAGCTGTTTTTT.

V usage is TRBV7-9 and J usage is TRBJ1-2; D gene ambiguous. The germline V and J ends were trimmed by 0 bases and 4 bases, with 6 bases remaining between them. There are 13 residues in the CDR3. CDR1 is SEHNR, CDR2 FQNEAQ, per germline (reference sequence). The CDR3 loop reads CASSLAVLYGYTF. For the CDR3, the DNA is TGTGCCAGCAGCTTAGCAGTCCTCTATGGCTACACCTTC.